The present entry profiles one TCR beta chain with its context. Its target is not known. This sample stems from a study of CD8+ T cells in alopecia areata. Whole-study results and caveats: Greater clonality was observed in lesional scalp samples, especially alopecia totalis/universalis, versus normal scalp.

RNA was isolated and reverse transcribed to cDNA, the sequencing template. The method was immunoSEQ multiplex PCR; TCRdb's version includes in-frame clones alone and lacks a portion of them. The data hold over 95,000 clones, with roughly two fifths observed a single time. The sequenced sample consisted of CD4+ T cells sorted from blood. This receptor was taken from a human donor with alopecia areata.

The CDR3 coding sequence is TGTGCCAGCACGGCGGGACGAGGAGCTTTCTTT. Translation gives CASTAGRGAFF. The chain employs TRBV28 and TRBJ1-1; possibly TRBD1 for D (5 bases). The CDR3 is 11 amino acids. Between the trimmed V and J ends, which lost 7 bases and 10 bases, there was a span of 13 bases. Germline V lookup: CDR1 MDHEN, CDR2 SYDVKM.